This record looks at one T cell receptor beta chain sequence and its context. TCRdb keeps only in-frame clones here, not all; method: immunoSEQ multiplex PCR. This table has about 15,000 clones, roughly 77% appearing once. This CDR3 comprises 15 residues. Germline loops: CDR1 SGHRS, CDR2 YFSETQ. J was trimmed by 2 bases and V by 7 bases; bases with no gene match: 9. These data belong to a study of Tregs in tolerant kidney transplant recipients. The TCR originated in a human donor who received a combined kidney and bone marrow transplant. The gene calls are TRBV5-1 and TRBJ2-4, with TRBD2 matching over 7 bases. This specimen was Tregs from blood, taken before the transplant. The CDR3: CASGGGRGSKNIQYF. As DNA, the CDR3 is TGCGCCAGCGGTGGCGGGAGAGGGTCCAAAAACATTCAGTACTTC.